Only a few counts were recorded for the clone carrying this T cell receptor beta chain. V was cut by 5 bases and J by 4 bases, with 13 bases left in between. The CDR3 has 13 residues. CDR1 and CDR2 (germline): DFQATT, SNEGSKA (reference sequence). The time point denotes: pre-sensitization, week 0. Noted treatment: therapeutic diphenylcyclopropenone sensitization with weekly scalp DPC. Blood was collected ahead of every patch test applied. This specimen comes from a study of human T cells and chemical hapten exposure. Looking at the study overall: Chiefly female patients presented with alopecia areata, totalis or universalis.

Individual cDNA molecules (in the library) carried attached unique molecular identifiers. MiXCR was run by TCRdb on the RACE reads, yielding one entry per CDR3 protein. The profile shows some 360,000 distinct CDR3 sequences, around 5.5% of them singletons. The rearrangement joins TRBV20-1 to TRBJ2-3; D may be TRBD2 (6 bases). The sample here was whole blood, taken in connection with sensitization to the hapten diphenylcyclopropenone (DPC). This sequence was found in a woman between 50 and 59 years old with alopecia areata. Some clones in this sample may be carry-over from other donors' samples. The CDR3 DNA is TGCAGTGCTGCTGGGAGGAACGCAGATACGCAGTATTTT. Its translation: CSAAGRNADTQYF.